This T cell receptor beta chain emerged from a study of post-analysis software for immune sequencing data. As for the study in general: Patients with relapsing-remitting, secondary progressive and progressive-relapsing multiple sclerosis courses were all represented.

Study-wide findings and caveats: F-measure co-clustering was strong for batch-matched samples. Patients carried roughly 5 TRBV segments more frequently than controls did, and TRBV5-6, TRBV5-1 and TRBV20-1 were among them. There was significantly lower normalized Chao1 diversity in multiple sclerosis patients than in controls.

V was cut by 5 bases and J by 0 bases, with 26 bases left in between. The germline gives CDR1 SGHTA, CDR2 FQGTGA. This CDR3 region has 21 residues. cDNA libraries for TCR beta contained unique molecular identifiers. With about 0.95 to 10 million T cells as the source, a few hundred thousand cDNA molecules resulted. TCRdb reprocessed the PCR reads with MiXCR, giving one entry per CDR3 protein. The sample lists 380,000 or so distinct CDR3 sequences, less than 40% occurring once. Note on this clonotype: Antigen specificity is unknown.

The V call is TRBV7-3, the J call TRBJ2-6; unclear D gene. This receptor was taken from a girl aged 5-17 years with multiple sclerosis. Sequencing input: blood. The CDR3 loop is CASSPYRPDILSSSGANVLTF. CDR3 in DNA: TGTGCCAGCAGCCCCTACCGGCCAGACATACTCTCCAGCTCTGGGGCCAACGTCCTGACTTTC.